This is a list of T cell receptor beta chains from one sample in a study of T cells in tumors after PD-1 blockade. Data came from immunoSEQ multiplex PCR; TCRdb stores just in-frame clones and leaves some out. The table has tens of thousands of clones, about 74% seen once; the top ten hold around 4.7%. The sample was PBMCs, taken after anti-PD-1 treatment. The receptors stem from a human donor with basal cell carcinoma. Both conserved end residues are trimmed from each CDR3. Fields, in order: V gene, clone size, CDR3 protein. Clone size is stated in some rows and not others, as once, few, many or a class when expanded.

TRBV13 . ASSLLLGLGYGYT
TRBV5-1 . ASGSGDEQF
TRBV4-2 . ASSQGFSGGHETQY
TRBV30 . AGRGFAEAF
TRBV18 . ASSPDLGRGGLEQY
TRBV19 . ASRDGNGDEQY
TRBV6-5 . ATFGTSGGIQY
TRBV19 once ASSPRTHGISGANVLT
TRBV10-2 . ASMGGLAGTDTQY
TRBV6-5 . ASSGQNEKLF
TRBV19 . AISGHNQETQY
TRBV7-2 . ASSLLGSTGELF
TRBV4-1 . ASSQNGGPNEQF
TRBV7-9 . ASSLGGDLSPLH
TRBV7-8 once ASSLVGQSSYGYT
TRBV2 . ASSEEGQGSGYT
TRBV7-2 . ASSPHAPSSGANVLT
TRBV2 few ASSEGLVTHEQF
TRBV13 few ASSSSGAGNTIY
TRBV3-1/TRBV3-2 few ASSQEGVGYT
TRBV3-1/TRBV3-2 few ASSQLGDSPLH
TRBV28 . ASSLENTQY
TRBV6-5 . ASIGDSEKLF
TRBV3-1/TRBV3-2 few ASSPVGGVGGETQY
TRBV5-1 . ASSLEVAGGQDTQY
TRBV12-3/TRBV12-4 . ASSFSMNTEAF
TRBV6-1 . ASSESGRAQRDTDTQY
TRBV5-1 . ASSLPTDSGNTIY
TRBV14 once ASSQVGVGYT
TRBV6-1 . ASSERGTDTQY
TRBV12-3/TRBV12-4 few ASSFRWQPQH
TRBV4-1 . ASSHPGQGISPLH
TRBV3-1/TRBV3-2 . ASSQEGGDGYT
TRBV5-1 . ASSLVGVLDETQY
TRBV18 . ASSLPGVEQF
TRBV3-1/TRBV3-2 . ASSQGVGEQF
TRBV5-1 once ASSPQTSGGNEQY